This entry features one T cell receptor beta chain sequence. This CDR3 is 15 amino acids long. The V gene end was trimmed by 2 bases and the J gene end by 11 bases; junction bases not matched to a gene: 14. Per the germline V gene, CDR1 is MNHNY and CDR2 is SVGAGI (reference sequence). This record belongs to a study of cytomegalovirus exposure and HLA in healthy donors. Researchers ran the PCR with 60 Vbeta and 13 Jbeta primers. Sequenced by immunoSEQ multiplex PCR; TCRdb stores in-frame clones only, minus some. The data hold 80,000 or so clones, with around 60% observed a single time. Sequenced sample: PBMCs. This sequence was found in a man younger than 45 in good health and CMV-seropositive. The chain links TRBV6-6 to TRBJ2-5, with 7 bases that match TRBD2. The CDR3 sequence: CASSYPGREAGEQYF. CDR3 in DNA: TGTGCCAGCAGTTACCCCGGACGGGAGGCGGGGGAGCAGTACTTC.